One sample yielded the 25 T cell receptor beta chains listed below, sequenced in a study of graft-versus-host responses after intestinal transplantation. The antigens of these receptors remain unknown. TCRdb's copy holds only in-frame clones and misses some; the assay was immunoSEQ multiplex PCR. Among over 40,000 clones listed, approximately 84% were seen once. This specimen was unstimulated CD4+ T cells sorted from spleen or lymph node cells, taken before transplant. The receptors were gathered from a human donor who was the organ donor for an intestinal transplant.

CDR3 region: CASSQDLGGQYGYTF. In nucleotides, the CDR3 is TGTGCCAGCAGCCAAGATTTGGGGGGCCAGTATGGCTACACCTTC. V usage is TRBV14 and J usage is TRBJ1-2; a possible D gene is TRBD1 (6 bases). Germline V gene lookup returns CDR1 SGHDN and CDR2 FVKESK. V was cut by 0 bases and J by 5 bases, with 13 bases left in between. This CDR3 spans 15 amino acids.

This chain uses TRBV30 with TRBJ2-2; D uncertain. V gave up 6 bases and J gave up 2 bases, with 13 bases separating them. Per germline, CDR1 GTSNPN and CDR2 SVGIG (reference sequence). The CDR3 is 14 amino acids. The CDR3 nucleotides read TGTGCCTGCCAGACCCACGGCAACACCGGGGAGCTGTTTTTT. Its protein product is CACQTHGNTGELFF.

The CDR3 here is CASSPQYQETQYF. The CDR3 DNA is TGTGCCAGCTCACCACAGTACCAAGAGACCCAGTACTTC. The chain recombines TRBV18 with TRBJ2-5; D not resolved. The CDR3 sequence is 13 residues long. V dropped 1 base and J dropped 0 bases, with 3 bases sitting between them. The germline gives CDR1 KGHSH, CDR2 LQKENI.

The CDR3 region is CASSTLLDTQYF. CDR3 DNA: TGTGCCAGCAGTACCTTACTAGATACGCAGTATTTT. This chain connects TRBV6-5 to TRBJ2-3; D is unresolved. V lost 5 bases, J lost 5 bases, and 8 bases lay in between. The CDR3 totals 12 residues. Germline-derived CDR1 and CDR2 are MNHEY and SVGAGI.

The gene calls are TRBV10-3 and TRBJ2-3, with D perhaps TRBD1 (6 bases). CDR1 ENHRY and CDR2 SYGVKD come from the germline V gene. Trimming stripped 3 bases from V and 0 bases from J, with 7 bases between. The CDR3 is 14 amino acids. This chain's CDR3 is CAISEGGSTDTQYF. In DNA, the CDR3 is TGTGCCATCAGTGAAGGGGGAAGCACAGATACGCAGTATTTT.

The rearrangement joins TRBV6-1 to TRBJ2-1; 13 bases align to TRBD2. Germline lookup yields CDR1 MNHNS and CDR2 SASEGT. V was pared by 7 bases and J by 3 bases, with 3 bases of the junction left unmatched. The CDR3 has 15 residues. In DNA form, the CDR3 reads TGTGCCAGCACTCGACTAGCGGGGGGCTACAATGAGCAGTTCTTC. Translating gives CASTRLAGGYNEQFF.

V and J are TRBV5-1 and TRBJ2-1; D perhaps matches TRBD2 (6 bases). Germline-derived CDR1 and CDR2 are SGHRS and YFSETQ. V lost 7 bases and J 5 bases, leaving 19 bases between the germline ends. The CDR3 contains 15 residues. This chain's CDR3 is CASAIGLAINNEQFF. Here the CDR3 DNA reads TGCGCCAGCGCAATAGGGCTAGCGATAAACAATGAGCAGTTCTTC. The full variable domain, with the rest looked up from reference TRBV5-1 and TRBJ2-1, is KAGVTQTPRYLIKTRGQQVTLSCSPISGHRSVSWYQQTPGQGLQFLFEYFSETQRNKGNFPGRFSGRQFSNSRSEMNVSTLELGDSALYLCASAIGLAINNEQFFGPGTRLTVL.

The CDR3 sequence: CASSSLAGNPTGELFF. The CDR3 nucleotides read TGTGCCAGCAGTTCCTTAGCGGGAAACCCCACCGGGGAGCTGTTTTTT. The gene calls are TRBV6-5 and TRBJ2-2; 8 bases align to TRBD2. Germline-derived CDR1 and CDR2 are MNHEY and SVGAGI. This CDR3 is 16 amino acids long. With V trimmed by 4 bases and J by 4 bases, 8 bases remained unmatched.

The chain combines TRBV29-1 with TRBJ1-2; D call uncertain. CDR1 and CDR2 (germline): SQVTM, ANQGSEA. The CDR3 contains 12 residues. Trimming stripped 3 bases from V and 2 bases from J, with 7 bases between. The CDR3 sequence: CSVDPQNYGYTF. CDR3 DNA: TGCAGCGTTGACCCGCAGAACTATGGCTACACCTTC.

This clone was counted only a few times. The CDR3 DNA is TGTGCCAGCAGCTTAGGGGGTACCTACGAGCAGTACTTC. It yields the protein CASSLGGTYEQYF. The chain has TRBV7-2 and TRBJ2-7; D remains ambiguous. From germline, CDR1 is SGHTA and CDR2 FQGNSA. Trimming took off 1 base at V and 2 bases at J, with 6 bases between the two ends. The CDR3 runs 13 residues.

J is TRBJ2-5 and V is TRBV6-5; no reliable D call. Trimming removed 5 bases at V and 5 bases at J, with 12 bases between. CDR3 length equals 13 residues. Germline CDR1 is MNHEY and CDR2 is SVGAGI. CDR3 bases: TGTGCCAGCAGTCGCCTCAGCGTGGAGACCCAGTACTTC. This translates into CASSRLSVETQYF.

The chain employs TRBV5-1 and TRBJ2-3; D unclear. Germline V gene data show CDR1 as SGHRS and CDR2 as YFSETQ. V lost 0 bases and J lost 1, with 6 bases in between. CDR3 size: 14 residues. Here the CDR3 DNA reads TGCGCCAGCAGCTTGGGGCTCGGCACAGATACGCAGTATTTT. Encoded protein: CASSLGLGTDTQYF. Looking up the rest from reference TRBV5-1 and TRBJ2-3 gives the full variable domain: KAGVTQTPRYLIKTRGQQVTLSCSPISGHRSVSWYQQTPGQGLQFLFEYFSETQRNKGNFPGRFSGRQFSNSRSEMNVSTLELGDSALYLCASSLGLGTDTQYFGPGTRLTVL.

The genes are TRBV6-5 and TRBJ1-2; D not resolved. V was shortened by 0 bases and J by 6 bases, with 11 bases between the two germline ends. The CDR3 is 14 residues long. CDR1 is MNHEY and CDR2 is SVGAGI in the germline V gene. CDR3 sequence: CASSYSTAGDGYTF. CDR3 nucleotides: TGTGCCAGCAGTTACTCGACTGCCGGGGATGGCTACACCTTC.

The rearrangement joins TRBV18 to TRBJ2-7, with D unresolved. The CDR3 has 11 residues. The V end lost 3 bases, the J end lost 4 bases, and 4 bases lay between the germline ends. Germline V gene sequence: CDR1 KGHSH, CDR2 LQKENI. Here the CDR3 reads CASSPGYEQYF. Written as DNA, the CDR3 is TGTGCCAGCTCACCGGGTTACGAGCAGTACTTC.

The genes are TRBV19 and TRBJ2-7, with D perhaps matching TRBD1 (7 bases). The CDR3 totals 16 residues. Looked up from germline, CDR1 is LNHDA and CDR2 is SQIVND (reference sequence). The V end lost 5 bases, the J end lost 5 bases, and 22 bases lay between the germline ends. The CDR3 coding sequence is TGTGCCAGTAGTTCCTCAGGGGGGCCCTCGTGGGACGAGCAGTACTTC. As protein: CASSSSGGPSWDEQYF.

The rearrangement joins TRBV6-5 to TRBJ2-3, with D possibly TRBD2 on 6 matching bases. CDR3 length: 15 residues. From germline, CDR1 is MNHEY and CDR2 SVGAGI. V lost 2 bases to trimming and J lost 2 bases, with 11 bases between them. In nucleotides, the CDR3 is TGTGCCAGCAGTTACGGAGCGGGCATCACAGATACGCAGTATTTT. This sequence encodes CASSYGAGITDTQYF.

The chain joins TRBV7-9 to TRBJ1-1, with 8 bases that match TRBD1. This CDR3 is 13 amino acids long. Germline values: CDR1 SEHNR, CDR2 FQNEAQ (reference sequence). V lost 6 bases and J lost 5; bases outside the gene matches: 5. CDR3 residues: CASSLTGETEAFF. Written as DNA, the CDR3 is TGTGCCAGCAGTCTGACAGGGGAAACTGAAGCTTTCTTT.

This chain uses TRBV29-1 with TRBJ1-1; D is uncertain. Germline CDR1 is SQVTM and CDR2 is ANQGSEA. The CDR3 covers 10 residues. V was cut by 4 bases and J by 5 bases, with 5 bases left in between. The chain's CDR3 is CSVVGTEAFF. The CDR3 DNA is TGCAGCGTTGTAGGAACTGAAGCTTTCTTT. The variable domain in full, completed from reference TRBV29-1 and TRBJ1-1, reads SAVISQKPSRDICQRGTSLTIQCQVDSQVTMMFWYRQQPGQSLTLIATANQGSEATYESGFVIDKFPISRPNLTFSTLTVSNMSPEDSSIYLCSVVGTEAFFGQGTRLTVV.

As DNA, the CDR3 is TGTGCTAGTGGTTTGACCACCCCGGACGGGAACTCCTACGAGCAGTACTTC. Translating it yields CASGLTTPDGNSYEQYF. The gene calls are TRBV12-5 and TRBJ2-7, with D perhaps TRBD2 (5 bases). Germline V CDR1 and CDR2: LGHNT, FRNRAP. The CDR3 contains 17 residues. The V end was cut by 2 bases, the J end by 0 bases, with 17 bases between.

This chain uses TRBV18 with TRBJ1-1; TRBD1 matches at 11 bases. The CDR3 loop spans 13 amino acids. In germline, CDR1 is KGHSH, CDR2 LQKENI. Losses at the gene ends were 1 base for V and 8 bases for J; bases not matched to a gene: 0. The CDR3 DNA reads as TGTGCCAGCTCACCACGGACAGGGGGCGAAGCTTTCTTT. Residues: CASSPRTGGEAFF. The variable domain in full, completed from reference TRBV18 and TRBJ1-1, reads NAGVMQNPRHLVRRRGQEARLRCSPMKGHSHVYWYRQLPEEGLKFMVYLQKENIIDESGMPKERFSAEFPKEGPSILRIQQVVRGDSAAYFCASSPRTGGEAFFGQGTRLTVV.

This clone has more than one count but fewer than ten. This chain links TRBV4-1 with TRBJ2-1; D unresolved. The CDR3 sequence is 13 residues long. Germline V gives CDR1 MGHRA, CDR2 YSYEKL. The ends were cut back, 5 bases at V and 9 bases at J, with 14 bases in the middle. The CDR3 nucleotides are TGCGCCAGCAGCTCCTCCCCCCTCGCTGAGCAGTTCTTC. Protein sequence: CASSSSPLAEQFF.

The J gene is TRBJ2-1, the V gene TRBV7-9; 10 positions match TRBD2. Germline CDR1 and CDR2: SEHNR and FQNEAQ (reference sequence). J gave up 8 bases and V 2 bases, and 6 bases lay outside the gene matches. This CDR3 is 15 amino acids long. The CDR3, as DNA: TGTGCCAGCAGCTTACGTACTAGCGGGGTGGATGAGCAGTTCTTC. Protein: CASSLRTSGVDEQFF.

CDR3 loop: CASSPDRLVRDTQYF. For the CDR3, the DNA is TGTGCCAGCTCACCCGATAGGCTGGTTCGGGATACGCAGTATTTT. The gene calls are TRBV18 and TRBJ2-3, with no clear D. The V gene lost 3 bases and the J gene lost 6 bases, with 16 bases spanning the gap. The germline CDR1 and CDR2 sequences are KGHSH and LQKENI. This CDR3 spans 15 amino acids.

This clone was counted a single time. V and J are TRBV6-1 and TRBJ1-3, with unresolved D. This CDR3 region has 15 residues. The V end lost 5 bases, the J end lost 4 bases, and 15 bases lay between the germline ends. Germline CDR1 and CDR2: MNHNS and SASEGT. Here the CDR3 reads CASSSVSHGGNTIYF. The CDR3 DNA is TGTGCCAGCAGTTCAGTGAGCCACGGGGGAAACACCATATATTTT.

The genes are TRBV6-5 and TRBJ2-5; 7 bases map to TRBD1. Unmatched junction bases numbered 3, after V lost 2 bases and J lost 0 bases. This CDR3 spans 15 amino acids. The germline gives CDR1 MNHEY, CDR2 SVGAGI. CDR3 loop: CASSYRGRYQETQYF. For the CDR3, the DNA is TGTGCCAGCAGTTACAGGGGGCGGTACCAAGAGACCCAGTACTTC.